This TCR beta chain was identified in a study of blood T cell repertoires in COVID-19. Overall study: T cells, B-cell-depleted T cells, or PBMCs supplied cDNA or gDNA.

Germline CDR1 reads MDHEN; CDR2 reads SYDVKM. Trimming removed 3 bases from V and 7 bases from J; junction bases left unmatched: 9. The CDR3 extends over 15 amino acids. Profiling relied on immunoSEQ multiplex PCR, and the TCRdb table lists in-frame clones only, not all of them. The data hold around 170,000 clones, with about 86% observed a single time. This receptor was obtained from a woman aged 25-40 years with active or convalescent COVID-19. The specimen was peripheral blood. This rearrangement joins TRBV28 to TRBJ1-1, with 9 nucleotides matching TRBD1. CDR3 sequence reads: CASSFPGTGTGEAFF. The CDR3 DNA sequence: TGTGCCAGCAGTTTCCCCGGGACAGGGACGGGTGAAGCTTTCTTT. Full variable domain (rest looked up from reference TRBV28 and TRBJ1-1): DVKVTQSSRYLVKRTGEKVFLECVQDMDHENMFWYRQDPGLGLRLIYFSYDVKMKEKGDIPEGYSVSREKKERFSLILESASTNQTSMYLCASSFPGTGTGEAFFGQGTRLTVV.